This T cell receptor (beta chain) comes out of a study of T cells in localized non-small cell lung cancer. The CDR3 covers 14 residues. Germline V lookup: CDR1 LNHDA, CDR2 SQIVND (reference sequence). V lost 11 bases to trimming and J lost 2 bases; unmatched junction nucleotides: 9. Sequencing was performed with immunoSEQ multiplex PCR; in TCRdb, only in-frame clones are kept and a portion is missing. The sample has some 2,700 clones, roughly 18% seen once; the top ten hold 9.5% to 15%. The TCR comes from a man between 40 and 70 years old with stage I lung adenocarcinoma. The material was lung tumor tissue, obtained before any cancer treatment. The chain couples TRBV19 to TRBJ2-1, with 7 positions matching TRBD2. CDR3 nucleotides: TGTGCCTCTGCGGGGGACTCGACCTACAATGAGCAGTTCTTC. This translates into CASAGDSTYNEQFF. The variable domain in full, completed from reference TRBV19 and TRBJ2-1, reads DGGITQSPKYLFRKEGQNVTLSCEQNLNHDAMYWYRQDPGQGLRLIYYSQIVNDFQKGDIAEGYSVSREKKESFPLTVTSAQKNPTAFYLCASAGDSTYNEQFFGPGTRLTVL.